One T cell receptor beta chain is described in this entry. The antigen is unknown. This sample was taken from a study of PD-1 blockade in classical Hodgkin lymphoma. Findings and limits, study-wide: Newly diagnosed patients were reported to exhibit reduced baseline TCR diversity relative to healthy donors. CD4+ TCR diversity, unlike CD8+, rose significantly by C4D1.

Assay used: immunoSEQ multiplex PCR; TCRdb lists only in-frame clones, some missing. The sample carries more than 60,000 clones, roughly 90% recorded once. All patients experienced relapse after autologous stem cell transplantation, and brentuximab vedotin exposure was variable. Each best response was a complete response, a partial response or progressive disease. CDR1 is KGHSH, CDR2 LQKENI, per germline. Between the trimmed V and J ends, which lost 5 bases and 2 bases, there was a span of 9 bases. The CDR3 length is 13 residues. The receptor was isolated from a human donor with classical Hodgkin lymphoma. The V and J genes are TRBV18 and TRBJ1-1; the D is unclear. The material sequenced was peripheral blood mononuclear cells (PBMCs), taken at baseline. For the CDR3, the DNA is TGTGCCAGCTCAATGGACCGAAACACTGAAGCTTTCTTT. This translates into CASSMDRNTEAFF.